The clone carrying this T cell receptor beta chain was seen a handful of times. Its matching antigen is unknown. Samples came from healthy bone marrow donors. These data are taken from a study of cytomegalovirus exposure and HLA in healthy donors. Overall study context: Around 80 million unique TCR sequences came from HLA-typed donors in an early release.

Overall study findings and caveats: The classifier, whose performance was assessed in both the original and validation cohorts, reportedly diagnosed cytomegalovirus status with high specificity and sensitivity. There was a cluster of highly shared sequence variants that was likely a sequencing artifact.

The PCR had 60 Vbeta and 13 Jbeta primers. Method: immunoSEQ multiplex PCR; TCRdb's copy keeps in-frame clones and lacks some. The sample includes around 190,000 clones, roughly four fifths seen only once; the top ten take 3% to 3.5%. The V segment lost 5 bases and the J segment 7 bases; nucleotides outside the gene matches: 5. CDR3 length: 15 amino acids. Germline CDR1 is MDHEN and CDR2 is SYDVKM. The sequence was obtained from a woman under 40 in good health and CMV-seropositive. Material: PBMCs. The V and J genes are TRBV28 and TRBJ2-1, with 13 bases identical to TRBD2. CDR3 residues: CASSPGTSGNNEQFF. In DNA, the CDR3 is TGTGCCAGCAGTCCCGGGACTAGCGGGAATAATGAGCAGTTCTTC. The full variable domain, in which reference TRBV28 and TRBJ2-1 provide the parts outside the CDR3, is DVKVTQSSRYLVKRTGEKVFLECVQDMDHENMFWYRQDPGLGLRLIYFSYDVKMKEKGDIPEGYSVSREKKERFSLILESASTNQTSMYLCASSPGTSGNNEQFFGPGTRLTVL.